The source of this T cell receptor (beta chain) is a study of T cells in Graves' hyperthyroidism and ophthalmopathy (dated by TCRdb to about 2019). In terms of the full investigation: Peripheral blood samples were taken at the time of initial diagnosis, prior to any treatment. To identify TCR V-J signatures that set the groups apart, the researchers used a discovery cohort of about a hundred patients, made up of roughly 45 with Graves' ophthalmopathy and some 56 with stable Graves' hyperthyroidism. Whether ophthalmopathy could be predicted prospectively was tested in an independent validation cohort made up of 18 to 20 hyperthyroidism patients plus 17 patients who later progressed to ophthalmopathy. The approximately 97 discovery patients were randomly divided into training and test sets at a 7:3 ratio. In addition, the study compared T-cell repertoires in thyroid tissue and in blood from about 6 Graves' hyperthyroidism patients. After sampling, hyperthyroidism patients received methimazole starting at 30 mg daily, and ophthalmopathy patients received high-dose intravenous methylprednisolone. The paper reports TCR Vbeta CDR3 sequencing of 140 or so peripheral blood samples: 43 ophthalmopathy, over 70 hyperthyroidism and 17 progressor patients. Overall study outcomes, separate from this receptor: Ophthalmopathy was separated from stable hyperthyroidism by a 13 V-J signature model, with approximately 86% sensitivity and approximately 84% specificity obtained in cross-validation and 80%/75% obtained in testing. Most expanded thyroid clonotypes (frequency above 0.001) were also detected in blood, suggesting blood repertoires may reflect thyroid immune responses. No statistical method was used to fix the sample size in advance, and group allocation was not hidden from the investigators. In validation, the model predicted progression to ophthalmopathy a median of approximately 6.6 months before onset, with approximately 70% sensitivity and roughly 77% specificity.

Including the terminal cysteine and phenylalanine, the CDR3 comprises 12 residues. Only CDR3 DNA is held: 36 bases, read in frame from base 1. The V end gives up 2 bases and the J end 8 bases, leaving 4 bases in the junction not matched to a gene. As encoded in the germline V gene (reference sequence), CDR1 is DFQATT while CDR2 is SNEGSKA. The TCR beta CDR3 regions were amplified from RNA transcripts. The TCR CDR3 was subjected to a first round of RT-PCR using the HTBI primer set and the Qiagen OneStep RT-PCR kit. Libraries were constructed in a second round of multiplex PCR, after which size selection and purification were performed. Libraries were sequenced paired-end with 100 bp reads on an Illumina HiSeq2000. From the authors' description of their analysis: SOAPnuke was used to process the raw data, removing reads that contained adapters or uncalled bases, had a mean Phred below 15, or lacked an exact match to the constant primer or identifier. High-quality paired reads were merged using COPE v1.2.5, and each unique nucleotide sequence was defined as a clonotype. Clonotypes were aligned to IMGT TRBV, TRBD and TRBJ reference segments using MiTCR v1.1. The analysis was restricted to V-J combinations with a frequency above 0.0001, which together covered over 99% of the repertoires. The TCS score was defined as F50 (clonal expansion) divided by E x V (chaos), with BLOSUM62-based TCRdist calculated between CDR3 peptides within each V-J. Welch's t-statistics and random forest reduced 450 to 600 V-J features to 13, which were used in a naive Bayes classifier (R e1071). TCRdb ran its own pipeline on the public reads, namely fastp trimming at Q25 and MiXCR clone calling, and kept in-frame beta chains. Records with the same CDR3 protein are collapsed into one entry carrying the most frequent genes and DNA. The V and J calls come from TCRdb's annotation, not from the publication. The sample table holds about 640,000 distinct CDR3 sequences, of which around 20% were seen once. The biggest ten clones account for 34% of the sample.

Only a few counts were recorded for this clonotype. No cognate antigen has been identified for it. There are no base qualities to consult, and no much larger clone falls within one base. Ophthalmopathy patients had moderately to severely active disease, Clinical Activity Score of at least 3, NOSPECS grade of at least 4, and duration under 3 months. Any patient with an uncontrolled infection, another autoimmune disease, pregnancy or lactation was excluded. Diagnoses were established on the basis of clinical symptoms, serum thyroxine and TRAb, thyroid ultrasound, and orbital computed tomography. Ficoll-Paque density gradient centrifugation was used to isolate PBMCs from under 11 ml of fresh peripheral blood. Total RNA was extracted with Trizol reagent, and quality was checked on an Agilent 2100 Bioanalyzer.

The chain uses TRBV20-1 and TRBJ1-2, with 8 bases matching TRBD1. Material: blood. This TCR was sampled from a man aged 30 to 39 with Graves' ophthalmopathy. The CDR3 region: CSARPGGEGYTF. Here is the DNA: TGCAGTGCTAGACCAGGGGGCGAGGGCTACACCTTC.